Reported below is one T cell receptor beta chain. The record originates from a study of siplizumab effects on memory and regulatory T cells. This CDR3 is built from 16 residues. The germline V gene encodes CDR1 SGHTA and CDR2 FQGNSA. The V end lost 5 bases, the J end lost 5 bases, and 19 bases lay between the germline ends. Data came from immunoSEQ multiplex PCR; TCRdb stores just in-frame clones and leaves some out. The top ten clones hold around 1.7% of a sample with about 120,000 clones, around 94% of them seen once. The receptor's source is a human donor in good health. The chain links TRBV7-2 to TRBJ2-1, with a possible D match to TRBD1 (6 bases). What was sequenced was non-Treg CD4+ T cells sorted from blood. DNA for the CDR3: TGTGCCAGCAGCCGCGCACCGCAGGGGAGAAACAATGAGCAGTTCTTC. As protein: CASSRAPQGRNNEQFF.